This T cell receptor beta chain is drawn from a study of blood T cell repertoires in COVID-19. Background on the study: Donors in the United States, Italy and Spain gave samples during acute or convalescent COVID-19. In each case, the material was cDNA or gDNA derived from T cells, B-cell-depleted T cells, or PBMCs.

Libraries were prepared by immunoSEQ multiplex PCR; TCRdb keeps only in-frame clonotypes and omits some of them. The sample carries 50,000 to 65,000 clones, about nine tenths recorded once. The CDR3 extends over 15 amino acids. V was clipped by 4 bases and J by 1 base, with 14 bases between them. CDR1 is SGHNT and CDR2 is YYREEE in the germline V gene (reference sequence). Sequencing was performed on peripheral blood. The chain carries TRBV5-4 and TRBJ1-1; D is perhaps TRBD1 (5 bases). This clonotype was obtained from a human donor in a cohort sampled during active COVID-19. CDR3 DNA sequence: TGTGCCAGCAGCCCCTCCTACAGGCGGAACACTGAAGCTTTCTTT. It specifies CASSPSYRRNTEAFF.